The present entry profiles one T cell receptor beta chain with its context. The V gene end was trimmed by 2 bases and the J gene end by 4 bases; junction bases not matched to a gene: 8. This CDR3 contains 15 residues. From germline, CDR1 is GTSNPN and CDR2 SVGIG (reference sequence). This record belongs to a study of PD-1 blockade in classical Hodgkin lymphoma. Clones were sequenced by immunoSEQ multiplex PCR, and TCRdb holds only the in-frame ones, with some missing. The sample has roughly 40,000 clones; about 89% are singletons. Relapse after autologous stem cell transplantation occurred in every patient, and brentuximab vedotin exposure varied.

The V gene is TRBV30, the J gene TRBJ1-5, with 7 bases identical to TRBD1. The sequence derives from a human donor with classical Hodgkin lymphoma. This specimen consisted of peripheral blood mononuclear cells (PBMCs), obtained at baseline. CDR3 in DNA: TGTGCCTGGAGTACGACGGGACAGTATAATCAGCCCCAGCATTTT. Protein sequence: CAWSTTGQYNQPQHF.